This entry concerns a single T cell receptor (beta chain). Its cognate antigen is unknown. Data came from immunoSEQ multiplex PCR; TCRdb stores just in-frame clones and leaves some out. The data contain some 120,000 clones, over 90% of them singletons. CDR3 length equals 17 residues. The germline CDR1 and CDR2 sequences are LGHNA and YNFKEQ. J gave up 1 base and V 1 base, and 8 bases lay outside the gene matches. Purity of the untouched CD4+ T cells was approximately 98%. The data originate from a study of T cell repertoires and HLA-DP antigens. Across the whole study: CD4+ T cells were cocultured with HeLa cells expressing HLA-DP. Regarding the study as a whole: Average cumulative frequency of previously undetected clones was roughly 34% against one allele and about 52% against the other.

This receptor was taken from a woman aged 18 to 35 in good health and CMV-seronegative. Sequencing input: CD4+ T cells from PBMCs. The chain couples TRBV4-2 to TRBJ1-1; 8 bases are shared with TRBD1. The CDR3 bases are TGTGCCAGCAGCCAAGGGAGACAGGGGATCGGGAACACTGAAGCTTTCTTT. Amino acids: CASSQGRQGIGNTEAFF.